Listed here is a single T cell receptor beta chain. Its matching antigen is unknown. This sample was included in a study of response to subunit inactivated influenza vaccine. Findings and caveats of the study: Authors proposed each seasonal influenza vaccination draws in few new T cells.

TCRdb called the RT-PCR reads again in MiXCR, with one record for every CDR3 protein. The sample lists about 780,000 distinct CDR3 sequences; about a fifth were seen once. The germline V gene has CDR1 LGHDT and CDR2 YNNKEL (reference sequence). V was trimmed by 5 bases and J by 7 bases, leaving 17 bases between them. This CDR3 spans 15 amino acids. The sequences come from PBMCs from blood, collected 5 days after vaccination. The TCR originated in a man aged 50 or older who received an inactivated influenza vaccine. The chain links TRBV3-1 to TRBJ2-2; D possibly corresponds to TRBD1 (5 bases). The CDR3 nucleotides read TGTGCCAGCAGCACTGACAGCGCTCGGAACGGGGAGCTGTTTTTT. As protein: CASSTDSARNGELFF. Variable domain in full (rest from reference TRBV3-1 and TRBJ2-2): DTAVSQTPKYLVTQMGNDKSIKCEQNLGHDTMYWYKQDSKKFLKIMFSYNNKELIINETVPNRFSPKSPDKAHLNLHINSLELGDSAVYFCASSTDSARNGELFFGEGSRLTVL.